This T cell receptor (beta chain) was found in a study of T cells in narcolepsy. Study summary: Enrolled donors included narcolepsy type 1 or type 2 patients and healthy controls. Overall study findings and caveats: Some memory CD4+ repertoires had no autoreactive clone sequences.

With respect to this clone: What it binds is not known. Germline is not matched at one junction end, which may reflect a read error.

Data came from immunoSEQ multiplex PCR; TCRdb stores just in-frame clones and leaves some out. Among about 26,000 clones listed, roughly 77% were seen once. The CDR3 sequence is 16 residues long. CDR1 and CDR2 from the germline V gene are MGHRA and YSYEKL. This chain joins TRBV4-1 and TRBJ1-4, with D tentatively TRBD1 (6 bases). Sequencing input: memory (CD45RA-) CD4+ T cells from blood. This sequence originates from a human donor in good health. CDR3 DNA sequence: TGCGCCGGCAGCCAAAAAGGGCAGGGGATAAATGAAAAACTGTTTTTT. It translates to CAGSQKGQGINEKLFF.